This entry concerns a single T cell receptor beta chain. Its antigen is unidentified. This entry comes from a study of T cells in Graves' hyperthyroidism and ophthalmopathy. Regarding the study as a whole: The blood repertoire included most of the expanded thyroid clonotypes above 0.001.

What was amplified from RNA transcripts were TCR beta CDR3 regions. An initial round of RT-PCR targeting the TCR CDR3 relied on the HTBI primer set. TCRdb reprocessed the multiplex PCR reads via MiXCR and lists one record per CDR3 protein. Of hundreds of thousands of distinct CDR3 sequences in the sample, more than 12% were seen once. A NOSPECS grade of at least 4, a Clinical Activity Score of at least 3 and duration under 3 months were recorded in ophthalmopathy patients. Looked up from germline, CDR1 is LNHDA and CDR2 is SQIVND (reference sequence). Unmatched junction bases numbered 7, after V lost 6 bases and J lost 7 bases. This CDR3 is built from 14 residues.

The TCR sequence derives from a woman aged 45-59 years with Graves' ophthalmopathy. The sequenced material came from blood. The chain uses TRBV19 and TRBJ2-7; 12 nucleotides match TRBD1. CDR3 in amino acids: CASRPGQGAGEQYF. For the CDR3, the DNA is TGTGCCAGTAGGCCGGGACAGGGGGCTGGAGAGCAGTACTTC.